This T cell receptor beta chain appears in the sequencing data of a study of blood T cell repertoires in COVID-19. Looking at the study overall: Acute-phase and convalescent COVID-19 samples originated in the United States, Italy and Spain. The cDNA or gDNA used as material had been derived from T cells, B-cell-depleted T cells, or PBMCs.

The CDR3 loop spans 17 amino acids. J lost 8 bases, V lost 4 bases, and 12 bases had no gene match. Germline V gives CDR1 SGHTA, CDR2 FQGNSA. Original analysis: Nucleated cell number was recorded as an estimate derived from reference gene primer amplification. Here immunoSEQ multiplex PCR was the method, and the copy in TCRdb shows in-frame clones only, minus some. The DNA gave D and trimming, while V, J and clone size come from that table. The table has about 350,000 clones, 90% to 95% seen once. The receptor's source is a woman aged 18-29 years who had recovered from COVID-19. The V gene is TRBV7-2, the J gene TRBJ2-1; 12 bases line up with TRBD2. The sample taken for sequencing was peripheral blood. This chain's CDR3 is CASSSTSGSHRWDEQFF. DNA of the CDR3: TGTGCCAGCAGCTCGACTAGCGGGAGTCATAGATGGGATGAGCAGTTCTTC.